One sample yielded the 5 T cell receptor beta chains listed below, sequenced in a study of blood T cell repertoires in COVID-19. Measured with immunoSEQ multiplex PCR; TCRdb has only the in-frame clones, and not every one. The table records hundreds of thousands of clones, roughly 79% of them present only once. The specimen sequenced was peripheral blood. The receptors originated from an elderly woman with COVID-19, enrolled during active disease.

This clone has more than one count but fewer than ten. This chain joins TRBV3-1 (or the pseudogene TRBV3-2) and TRBJ1-2; TRBD1 aligns across 11 bases. V dropped 5 bases and J dropped 6; count of bases not matched to a gene: 11. Germline CDR1 is LGHDT and CDR2 is YNNKEL (reference sequence). This CDR3 region has 16 residues. This chain's CDR3 is CASSYTDMDRGHGYTF. The DNA of the CDR3 is TGTGCCAGCAGCTACACGGATATGGACAGGGGGCATGGCTACACCTTC.

The CDR3 region is CASSYGQGAGYGYTF. CDR3 nucleotide sequence: TGTGCCAGCAGCTATGGACAGGGTGCAGGGTATGGCTACACCTTC. The chain has TRBV7-2 and TRBJ1-2, with 8 bases identical to TRBD1. CDR1 SGHTA and CDR2 FQGNSA come from the germline V gene. V trimming: 4 bases; J trimming: 5 bases; junction bases outside the gene matches: 9. This CDR3 has 15 amino acids.

The genes are TRBV6-4 and TRBJ2-2; tentatively, D is TRBD1 (5 bases). Looked up from germline, CDR1 is MRHNA and CDR2 is SNTAGT. The V gene lost 4 bases and the J gene lost 2 bases, with 8 bases spanning the gap. The CDR3 loop spans 14 amino acids. CDR3 DNA: TGTGCCAGCAGTGGGACACTTAACACCGGGGAGCTGTTTTTT. Translation: CASSGTLNTGELFF.

The chain employs TRBV7-9 and TRBJ1-4, with D unresolved. CDR1 and CDR2 (germline): SEHNR, FQNEAQ (reference sequence). Trimming shortened V by 1 base and J by 5 bases, and 11 bases separated the two germline ends. The CDR3 runs to 15 residues. CDR3 nucleotide sequence: TGTGCCAGCAGCTTAGTGGGGAGCCCCAATGAAAAACTGTTTTTT. This codes for CASSLVGSPNEKLFF.

The chain couples TRBV5-1 to TRBJ1-6; D is uncertain. Germline V lookup: CDR1 SGHRS, CDR2 YFSETQ. The CDR3 loop spans 14 amino acids. The V and J ends lost 0 bases and 5 bases respectively, with 6 bases between them. The CDR3 spells CASSLVSDNSPLHF. CDR3 in DNA: TGCGCCAGCAGCTTGGTGTCGGATAATTCACCCCTCCACTTT.